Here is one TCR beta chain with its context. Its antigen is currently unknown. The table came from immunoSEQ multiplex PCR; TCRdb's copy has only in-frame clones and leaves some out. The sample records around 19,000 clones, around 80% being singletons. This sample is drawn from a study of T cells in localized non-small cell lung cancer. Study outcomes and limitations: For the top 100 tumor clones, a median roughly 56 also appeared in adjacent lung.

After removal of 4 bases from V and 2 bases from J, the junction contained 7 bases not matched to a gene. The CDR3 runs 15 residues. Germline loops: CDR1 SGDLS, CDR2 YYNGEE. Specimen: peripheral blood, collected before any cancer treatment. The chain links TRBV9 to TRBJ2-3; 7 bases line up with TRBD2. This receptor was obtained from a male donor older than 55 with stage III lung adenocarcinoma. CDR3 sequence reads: CASSTGLDVTDTQYF. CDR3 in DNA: TGTGCCAGCAGCACAGGACTAGATGTCACAGATACGCAGTATTTT.